There are a few counts of the clone carrying this TCR beta chain. The CDR3 contains 17 residues. The V segment lost 6 bases and the J segment 3 bases; nucleotides outside the gene matches: 9. Germline CDR1 MNHGY, CDR2 SAAAGT. TCRdb keeps only in-frame clones here, not all; method: immunoSEQ multiplex PCR. The sample has fewer than 2,500 clones, approximately 20% seen once. The record originates from a study of T cells in localized non-small cell lung cancer. The source of this sequence is a female donor older than 55 with stage I lung adenocarcinoma. This sequence joins TRBV6-8 and TRBJ2-5, with 14 bases lining up with TRBD2. Source: normal lung tissue next to the tumor, taken before any cancer treatment. CDR3 nucleotides: TGTGCCAGCAGGGAGGGACTAGCGGGGGCCGGGGAAGAGACCCAGTACTTC. Translating gives CASREGLAGAGEETQYF.